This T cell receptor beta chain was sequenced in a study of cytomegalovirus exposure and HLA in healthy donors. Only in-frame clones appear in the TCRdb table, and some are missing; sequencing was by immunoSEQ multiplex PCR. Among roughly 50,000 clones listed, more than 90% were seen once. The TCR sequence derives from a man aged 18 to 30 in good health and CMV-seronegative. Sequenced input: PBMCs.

The CDR3: CASSPRRLAGVVDTQYF. The CDR3 DNA is TGTGCCAGCTCACCACGGCGACTAGCGGGAGTCGTAGATACGCAGTATTTT. This chain links TRBV18 with TRBJ2-3; 12 bases map to TRBD2. The J segment lost 5 bases and the V segment lost 1 base, leaving 7 bases of the junction unmatched. Germline CDR1 reads KGHSH; CDR2 reads LQKENI. This CDR3 comprises 17 residues.